The 29 T cell receptor beta chains in this list originate from one sample, sequenced in a study of T cell responses to AZD1222 COVID-19 vaccine. TCRdb keeps only in-frame clones here, not all; method: immunoSEQ multiplex PCR. Of tens of thousands of clones in the sample, around four fifths were seen once. This specimen consisted of peripheral blood, obtained on day 0 of AZD1222 vaccination. The source is an adult in good health.

The chain links TRBV25-1 to TRBJ1-3; perhaps TRBD1 as D (6 bases). Germline CDR1 reads MGHDK; CDR2 reads SYGVNS. The CDR3 has 16 amino acids. The ends were cut back, 8 bases at V and 4 bases at J, with 21 bases in the middle. The CDR3 bases are TGTGCCAGCGAGGCTTGGGACATGAGTGGAGGAAACACCATATATTTT. Its translation is CASEAWDMSGGNTIYF. The full variable domain, in which reference TRBV25-1 and TRBJ1-3 provide the parts outside the CDR3, is EADIYQTPRYLVIGTGKKITLECSQTMGHDKMYWYQQDPGMELHLIHYSYGVNSTEKGDLSSESTVSRIRTEHFPLTLESARPSHTSQYLCASEAWDMSGGNTIYFGEGSWLTVV.

The chain carries TRBV5-1 and TRBJ2-6, with D perhaps TRBD1 (6 bases). Trimming left V 0 bases short and J 4 bases short, with 17 bases between. The CDR3 contains 18 residues. Germline CDR1 is SGHRS and CDR2 is YFSETQ. The CDR3 DNA is TGCGCCAGCAGCTTGGTGGGGGCAGGGATGTCCGGGGCCAACGTCCTGACTTTC. Its protein is CASSLVGAGMSGANVLTF. The full variable domain, completed using reference TRBV5-1 and TRBJ2-6, is KAGVTQTPRYLIKTRGQQVTLSCSPISGHRSVSWYQQTPGQGLQFLFEYFSETQRNKGNFPGRFSGRQFSNSRSEMNVSTLELGDSALYLCASSLVGAGMSGANVLTFGAGSRLTVL.

V and J are TRBV27 and TRBJ1-3, with 7 bases matching TRBD1. There are 16 residues in the CDR3. The V gene's germline CDR1 is MNHEY and CDR2 SMNVEV (reference sequence). J gave up 0 bases and V 5 bases, and 7 bases lay outside the gene matches. The CDR3 coding sequence is TGTGCCAGCAGTGCTAGCCGGGACAGCTCTGGAAACACCATATATTTT. Translated: CASSASRDSSGNTIYF.

The chain carries TRBV15 and TRBJ1-1; 8 bases fit TRBD1. Germline V gene data show CDR1 as LNHNV and CDR2 as YYDKDF (reference sequence). The V and J ends lost 3 bases and 5 bases, in that order; junction bases with no gene match: 11. The CDR3 has 16 amino acids. The CDR3 DNA follows: TGTGCCACCAGCAGTTCTCTCGGGACAGGAGGAACTGAAGCTTTCTTT. Its translation: CATSSSLGTGGTEAFF.

J is TRBJ1-5 and V is TRBV4-3; possibly TRBD1 for D (5 bases). The CDR3 has 13 amino acids. The V end lost 1 base, the J end lost 9 bases, and 10 bases lay between the germline ends. The germline gives CDR1 LGHNA, CDR2 YSLEER. This CDR3 reads CASSQGTSRPQHF. CDR3 in DNA: TGCGCCAGCAGCCAAGGGACATCAAGGCCCCAGCATTTT.

The J gene is TRBJ2-7, the V gene TRBV3-1 (or the pseudogene TRBV3-2); a possible D gene is TRBD2 (6 bases). Germline CDR1 reads LGHDT; CDR2 reads YNNKEL (reference sequence). This CDR3 contains 14 residues. V lost 0 bases and J lost 6, with 12 bases in between. CDR3 loop: CASSQEGRGGEQYF. As DNA, the CDR3 is TGTGCCAGCAGCCAAGAGGGGCGGGGCGGCGAGCAGTACTTC.

V is TRBV3-1 (or the pseudogene TRBV3-2) and J is TRBJ2-1, with D possibly matching TRBD2 (5 bases). The germline V and J ends were trimmed by 3 bases and 0 bases, with 9 bases remaining between them. Germline assignment: CDR1 LGHDT and CDR2 YNNKEL (reference sequence). The CDR3 spans 15 residues. The CDR3 loop reads CASSHGVSSYNEQFF. The CDR3 bases are TGTGCCAGCAGCCACGGGGTCAGCTCCTACAATGAGCAGTTCTTC.

The CDR3 DNA follows: TGTGCCAGTAGTATCGGGACAGGCAACTATGGCTACACCTTC. It translates to CASSIGTGNYGYTF. The V gene is TRBV19, the J gene TRBJ1-2; TRBD1 matches at 8 bases. V lost 3 bases to trimming and J lost 2 bases; unmatched junction nucleotides: 2. This CDR3 has 14 amino acids. Germline CDR1 is LNHDA and CDR2 is SQIVND (reference sequence).

The chain is built from TRBV6-1 and TRBJ2-1; 7 bases align to TRBD2. With V trimmed by 3 bases and J by 10 bases, 9 bases remained unmatched. Per germline, CDR1 MNHNS and CDR2 SASEGT. The CDR3 covers 14 residues. This CDR3 reads CASSDLKSGAEQFF. The CDR3 DNA follows: TGTGCCAGCAGTGACCTAAAAAGCGGGGCGGAGCAGTTCTTC.

This clone appeared a few times. J is TRBJ2-7 and V is TRBV5-1; D may be TRBD1 (6 bases). The germline V gene encodes CDR1 SGHRS and CDR2 YFSETQ. V was shortened by 4 bases and J by 8 bases, with 16 bases between the two germline ends. The CDR3 totals 13 residues. Here the CDR3 reads CASSPVDRGKQYF. For the CDR3, the DNA is TGCGCCAGCAGCCCAGTTGATAGGGGGAAGCAGTACTTC.

The V call is TRBV19, the J call TRBJ2-3, with 7 positions matching TRBD2. CDR3 size: 13 residues. Trimming took 7 bases from V and 4 from J; bases not matched to a gene: 5. Germline-derived CDR1 and CDR2 are LNHDA and SQIVND (reference sequence). CDR3 bases: TGTGCCAGTACCAATGGGGGGGCAGATACGCAGTATTTT. Its protein is CASTNGGADTQYF. The full variable domain, its missing parts supplied by reference TRBV19 and TRBJ2-3, is DGGITQSPKYLFRKEGQNVTLSCEQNLNHDAMYWYRQDPGQGLRLIYYSQIVNDFQKGDIAEGYSVSREKKESFPLTVTSAQKNPTAFYLCASTNGGADTQYFGPGTRLTVL.

The V call is TRBV27, the J call TRBJ1-6; TRBD1 matches at 12 bases. The CDR3 spans 18 residues. The germline gives CDR1 MNHEY, CDR2 SMNVEV (reference sequence). The J segment lost 13 bases and the V segment lost 4 bases, leaving 17 bases of the junction unmatched. The CDR3 is CASSSEGTGGSRAVPLHF. In DNA form, the CDR3 reads TGTGCCAGCAGTTCTGAAGGGACAGGGGGCTCGAGGGCCGTTCCCCTCCACTTT.

V usage is TRBV19 and J usage is TRBJ1-5; 7 bases line up with TRBD1. The germline CDR1 and CDR2 sequences are LNHDA and SQIVND (reference sequence). CDR3 length: 12 residues. The V segment lost 7 bases and the J segment 9 bases; nucleotides outside the gene matches: 6. CDR3 protein: CASTLNRGPQHF. In DNA, the CDR3 is TGTGCCAGTACCTTAAACAGGGGGCCCCAGCATTTT.

The chain uses TRBV19 and TRBJ1-3; 8 bases fit TRBD1. The germline gives CDR1 LNHDA, CDR2 SQIVND (reference sequence). The CDR3 is 15 amino acids. After removal of 5 bases from V and 3 bases from J, the junction contained 6 bases not matched to a gene. The CDR3 reads CASSFPTGVGNTIYF. CDR3 bases: TGTGCCAGTAGTTTTCCGACAGGGGTTGGAAACACCATATATTTT.

V is TRBV28 and J is TRBJ2-3, with 7 bases aligning to TRBD2. From germline, CDR1 is MDHEN and CDR2 SYDVKM. The CDR3 has 17 amino acids. The junction had 13 bases not matched to a gene; V was cut back by 6 bases and J by 1 base. Here the CDR3 reads CASSTLGGRGRTDTQYF. CDR3 sequence (DNA): TGTGCCAGCAGCACCCTGGGGGGGAGAGGGCGCACAGATACGCAGTATTTT.

CDR3 bases: TGTGCCAGCTCAGTAGATAACCGCGGGGAGCTGTTTTTT. Residues: CASSVDNRGELFF. This chain joins TRBV18 and TRBJ2-2; D gene unclear. The V end lost 5 bases, the J end lost 7 bases, and 11 bases lay between the germline ends. Germline V gene sequence: CDR1 KGHSH, CDR2 LQKENI. This CDR3 spans 13 amino acids.

The chain is built from TRBV9 and TRBJ1-3; perhaps TRBD1 as D (5 bases). Trimming removed 0 bases at V and 1 base at J, with 11 bases between. The V gene's germline CDR1 is SGDLS and CDR2 YYNGEE. The CDR3 contains 16 residues. The CDR3: CASSVEGLGSGNTIYF. The CDR3 nucleotides are TGTGCCAGCAGCGTAGAGGGACTTGGGTCTGGAAACACCATATATTTT.

This chain joins TRBV7-8 and TRBJ1-5; D is perhaps TRBD1 (5 bases). Germline V CDR1 and CDR2: SGHVS, FQNEAQ. The CDR3 length is 20 residues. V lost 0 bases, J lost 2 bases, and 23 bases lay in between. CDR3 sequence reads: CASSLALWDPRIRGNQPQHF. The CDR3 bases are TGTGCCAGCAGCTTAGCGCTGTGGGACCCTAGAATAAGGGGCAATCAGCCCCAGCATTTT.

The chain couples TRBV3-1 (or the pseudogene TRBV3-2) to TRBJ2-2, with TRBD2 matching 9 bases. The CDR3 is 16 amino acids. Germline V gives CDR1 LGHDT, CDR2 YNNKEL (reference sequence). Trimming took 2 bases from V and 9 from J; bases not matched to a gene: 10. CDR3 amino acids: CASSQLSGGRLRELFF. CDR3 sequence (DNA): TGTGCCAGCAGCCAATTGAGCGGGGGGCGCCTCAGGGAGCTGTTTTTT.

The chain carries TRBV2 and TRBJ1-1; 7 nucleotides line up with TRBD1. Trimming at V came to 5 bases and at J to 4 bases, leaving 10 bases not matched to a gene. The CDR3 totals 15 residues. Germline values: CDR1 SNHLY, CDR2 FYNNEI. The chain's CDR3 is CASSPRQGGTTEAFF. The CDR3, as DNA: TGTGCCAGCAGTCCTCGACAGGGAGGAACCACTGAAGCTTTCTTT.

The chain has TRBV18 and TRBJ2-5; D remains ambiguous. V was trimmed by 1 base and J by 2 bases, leaving 5 bases between them. The CDR3 has 13 residues. CDR1 is KGHSH, CDR2 LQKENI, per germline. The CDR3 spells CASSPQGQETQYF. The CDR3 nucleotides read TGTGCCAGCTCACCACAGGGTCAAGAGACCCAGTACTTC.

V usage is TRBV30 and J usage is TRBJ1-1; 7 bases line up with TRBD1. CDR1 and CDR2 (germline): GTSNPN, SVGIG (reference sequence). The CDR3 covers 14 residues. The trim removed 2 bases at V and 2 bases at J, leaving 5 bases unmatched. CDR3 protein: CAWSSGQQNTEAFF. As DNA, the CDR3 is TGTGCCTGGAGTTCGGGACAGCAAAACACTGAAGCTTTCTTT.

The DNA of the CDR3 is TGTGCCAGTATGGGGACTAGCGGGGGGTTCGAGACCCAGTACTTC. Residues: CASMGTSGGFETQYF. The chain employs TRBV19 and TRBJ2-5; 15 bases fit TRBD2. Looked up from germline, CDR1 is LNHDA and CDR2 is SQIVND (reference sequence). J gave up 5 bases and V 7 bases, and 5 bases lay outside the gene matches. The length of the CDR3 is 15 residues. Supplemented by reference TRBV19 and TRBJ2-5, the full variable domain reads DGGITQSPKYLFRKEGQNVTLSCEQNLNHDAMYWYRQDPGQGLRLIYYSQIVNDFQKGDIAEGYSVSREKKESFPLTVTSAQKNPTAFYLCASMGTSGGFETQYFGPGTRLLVL.

The rearrangement links TRBV28 to TRBJ1-5; D remains ambiguous. Germline CDR1 is MDHEN and CDR2 is SYDVKM. This CDR3 spans 13 amino acids. The V gene lost 1 base and the J gene lost 7 bases, with 8 bases spanning the gap. The CDR3, as DNA: TGTGCCAGCAGTTTATTAGGGCACCAGCCCCAGCATTTT. The encoded protein is CASSLLGHQPQHF.

This chain uses TRBV7-6 with TRBJ2-1; D possibly matches TRBD1 or TRBD2 (6 bases each). The CDR3 length is 16 residues. V was clipped by 5 bases and J by 8 bases, with 22 bases between them. Per germline, CDR1 SGHVS and CDR2 FNYEAQ. CDR3 DNA sequence: TGTGCCAGCAGCCCACTTACGGGGGAAGGGGGTGATGAGCAGTTCTTC. It specifies CASSPLTGEGGDEQFF.

V is TRBV5-1 and J is TRBJ1-3; the match to TRBD1 covers 7 bases. The CDR3 is made up of 16 amino acids. Trimming at V came to 4 bases and at J to 2 bases, leaving 9 bases not matched to a gene. Germline assignment: CDR1 SGHRS and CDR2 YFSETQ. The CDR3 coding sequence is TGCGCCAGCAGCAACTCCGGGACAGACGCTGGAAACACCATATATTTT. Translated, it gives CASSNSGTDAGNTIYF. Combining the CDR3 with reference TRBV5-1 and TRBJ1-3 gives the whole variable domain KAGVTQTPRYLIKTRGQQVTLSCSPISGHRSVSWYQQTPGQGLQFLFEYFSETQRNKGNFPGRFSGRQFSNSRSEMNVSTLELGDSALYLCASSNSGTDAGNTIYFGEGSWLTVV.

In its sample, this clone was seen a few times. The chain recombines TRBV5-4 with TRBJ2-5; D possibly corresponds to TRBD1 (5 bases). CDR1 and CDR2 (germline): SGHNT, YYREEE (reference sequence). The CDR3 runs to 15 residues. V was trimmed by 0 bases and J by 1 base, leaving 10 bases between them. CDR3 in amino acids: CASSLDQGLQETQYF. The CDR3 region has the DNA TGTGCCAGCAGCTTGGACCAGGGCCTCCAAGAGACCCAGTACTTC.

The chain uses TRBV9 and TRBJ2-1, with 14 bases lining up with TRBD2. Per germline, CDR1 SGDLS and CDR2 YYNGEE. This CDR3 is 15 amino acids long. V shed 4 bases and J 8 bases; nucleotides not matched to a gene: 5. The CDR3 DNA follows: TGTGCCAGCAGCCGACTGACTAGCGGGAGGGATGAGCAGTTCTTC. Translating gives CASSRLTSGRDEQFF.

This clone appeared a few times. J is TRBJ1-2 and V is TRBV11-2, with 7 nucleotides matching TRBD1. This CDR3 is built from 14 residues. J gave up 2 bases and V 1 base, and 1 base lay outside the gene matches. Germline CDR1 and CDR2: SGHAT and FQNNGV. CDR3 sequence: CASSLGQGNYGYTF. DNA for the CDR3: TGTGCCAGCAGCTTAGGACAGGGAAACTATGGCTACACCTTC. The variable domain in full, with the rest retrieved from reference TRBV11-2 and TRBJ1-2, is EAGVAQSPRYKIIEKRQSVAFWCNPISGHATLYWYQQILGQGPKLLIQFQNNGVVDDSQLPKDRFSAERLKGVDSTLKIQPAKLEDSAVYLCASSLGQGNYGYTFGSGTRLTVV.